The rows below give T cell receptor beta chains drawn from one sample of a study of T cell responses to AZD1222 COVID-19 vaccine. The repertoire was sequenced with immunoSEQ multiplex PCR; TCRdb's copy has only in-frame clones and lacks some. The sample lists 150,000 to 200,000 clones; roughly 90% were seen once. The sequenced sample was peripheral blood, obtained on day 0 of AZD1222 vaccination. The receptor source for this set is an adult in good health. Both conserved end residues are part of each CDR3. The order of the fields is D gene, J gene, V gene, CDR3 protein, CDR3 DNA. D genes are given only for firm matches.

>-|TRBJ2-6|TRBV27
CASSLEGVMASGANVLTF
TGTGCCAGCAGTTTAGAGGGGGTAATGGCCTCTGGGGCCAACGTCCTGACTTTC
>-|TRBJ1-5|TRBV27
CASRGQPNQPQHF
TGTGCCAGCAGAGGTCAGCCCAATCAGCCCCAGCATTTT
>-|TRBJ1-3|TRBV10-3
CAISWGGRSGNTIYF
TGTGCCATCAGTTGGGGGGGACGCTCTGGAAACACCATATATTTT
>-|TRBJ1-5|TRBV7-6
CASSSRRDQPQHF
TGTGCCAGCAGCAGTCGGCGGGATCAGCCCCAGCATTTT
>-|TRBJ1-4|TRBV29-1
CSAVRNNEKLFF
TGCAGCGCTGTCAGGAATAATGAAAAACTGTTTTTT
>TRBD2|TRBJ2-1|TRBV10-3
CAISEAPGLAGGRLGNEQFF
TGTGCCATCAGTGAGGCCCCGGGACTAGCGGGAGGGCGCTTGGGCAATGAGCAGTTCTTC
>-|TRBJ2-1|TRBV2
CASRDQGGFFNEQFF
TGTGCCAGCAGAGACCAGGGGGGGTTCTTTAATGAGCAGTTCTTC
>-|TRBJ2-2|TRBV3-1/TRBV3-2
CASSHADRTGELFF
TGTGCCAGCAGCCACGCGGATCGTACCGGGGAGCTGTTTTTT
>-|TRBJ2-2|TRBV28
CASSLRGNKAGELFF
TGTGCCAGCAGTTTAAGGGGGAACAAGGCCGGGGAGCTGTTTTTT
>TRBD1|TRBJ1-5|TRBV28
CASRPTGSGSQPQHF
TGTGCCAGCAGACCGACAGGGTCAGGCAGTCAGCCCCAGCATTTT
>-|TRBJ2-2|TRBV9
CASSVLGSPGELFF
TGTGCCAGCAGCGTACTGGGGTCCCCCGGGGAGCTGTTTTTT